This entry features one TCR beta chain sequence. The protocol was immunoSEQ multiplex PCR, while the TCRdb copy is restricted to in-frame clones and leaves out a portion. The sample has some 190,000 clones, 70% to 90% seen once. This specimen belongs to a study of blood T cell repertoires in COVID-19. Study in general: The analysed material was cDNA or gDNA that came from T cells, B-cell-depleted T cells, or PBMCs.

V was cut by 1 base and J by 0 bases, with 25 bases left in between. This CDR3 spans 20 amino acids. CDR1 and CDR2 (germline): MGHRA, YSYEKL. The source material was peripheral blood. The chain couples TRBV4-1 to TRBJ2-7; a possible D gene is TRBD2 (6 bases). The receptor's source is a man aged 60 to 75 with acute or convalescent COVID-19. In DNA form, the CDR3 reads TGCGCCAGCAGCCAAGTCCTCGGCCCGAACTTTAGCGGTAGCTCCTACGAGCAGTACTTC. Its protein is CASSQVLGPNFSGSSYEQYF.